Included here is one T cell receptor beta chain sequence, with context. This specimen comes from a study of blood T cell dynamics during melanoma immunotherapy. The germline V gene encodes CDR1 SNHLY and CDR2 FYNNEI. Trimming left V 6 bases short and J 3 bases short, with 9 bases between. The CDR3 totals 12 residues. Time point indicated: week 3, after first cycle of checkpoint inhibitor. Generated by immunoSEQ multiplex PCR, the TCRdb table keeps only in-frame clones and is missing some. The sample holds under 15,000 clones; about nine tenths are singletons and the top ten take roughly 4.8%. The sample was blood, taken from a patient treated with checkpoint blockade. The receptor was isolated from a human donor with melanoma. This chain connects TRBV2 to TRBJ2-7, with D possibly being TRBD2 (5 bases). The CDR3, as DNA: TGTGCCAGCAGCCCGGGGTACTACGAGCAGTACTTC. This sequence encodes CASSPGYYEQYF.